A single sample is the source of the 7 T cell receptor beta chains below, sequenced in a study of glioma-infiltrating T cells. Using RNA template, CDR3s of TCR alpha and beta were amplified with iRepertoire arm-PCR. TCRdb called the multiplex PCR reads again in MiXCR, with one record for every CDR3 protein. The table lists about 2,500 distinct CDR3 sequences, under 75% of them singletons. Sequenced: glioma tissue, nonneoplastic brain tissue, or PBMCs (not recorded which). The origin of the receptors is a human donor with low-grade glioma or glioblastoma, undergoing nonglioma brain surgery, or in good health (not recorded which).

This clonotype was seen repeatedly, ten times or more. The chain recombines TRBV15 with TRBJ2-3; TRBD1 is a possible D gene (6 bases). This CDR3 spans 14 amino acids. Between the trimmed V and J ends, which lost 10 bases and 0 bases, there was a span of 14 bases. Germline assignment: CDR1 LNHNV and CDR2 YYDKDF (reference sequence). CDR3 amino acids: CASRGRKSTDTQYF. For the CDR3, the DNA is TGTGCCAGCAGGGGCAGGAAAAGCACAGATACGCAGTATTTT.

V gene TRBV27 combines with J gene TRBJ2-1, with unresolved D. V was trimmed by 11 bases and J by 12 bases, leaving 23 bases between them. The germline V gene encodes CDR1 MNHEY and CDR2 SMNVEV (reference sequence). CDR3 size: 13 residues. The CDR3 DNA is TGTGCCGTTTACGTGGCCCAGCTCCATTGGCAGTTCTTC. Residues: CAVYVAQLHWQFF.

Notes on this clonotype: The junction departs from germline at one end; a sequencing error may be responsible. The chain is built from TRBV2 and TRBJ2-5; D might be TRBD2 (5 bases). The CDR3 spans 13 residues. The germline CDR1 and CDR2 sequences are SNHLY and FYNNEI. CDR3 sequence (DNA): TGTGCCGGCAGGAAGGGCCGGGGAGAGACCCAGCACTTC. This gives the protein CAGRKGRGETQHF. Together with reference TRBV2 and TRBJ2-5, the CDR3 gives the full variable domain: EPEVTQTPSHQVTQMGQEVILRCVPISNHLYFYWYRQILGQKVEFLVSFYNNEISEKSEIFDDQFSVERPDGSNFTLKIRSTKLEDSAMYFCAGRKGRGETQHFGPGTRLLVL.

The chain recombines TRBV20-1 with TRBJ1-3; D is unclear. The V gene's germline CDR1 is DFQATT and CDR2 SNEGSKA (reference sequence). V was pared by 6 bases and J by 9 bases, with 24 bases between. CDR3 size: 15 residues. In nucleotides, the CDR3 is TGCAGTGCCGGAGATAAGGATATCCCTCTTGGCACCATATATTTT. Translated: CSAGDKDIPLGTIYF.

The sample holds one count of this clonotype. The rearrangement links TRBV20-1 to TRBJ2-7; D perhaps matches TRBD1 (5 bases). Trimming shortened V by 3 bases and J by 1 base, and 19 bases separated the two germline ends. The CDR3 consists of 16 residues. Germline V gene sequence: CDR1 DFQATT, CDR2 SNEGSKA (reference sequence). For the CDR3, the DNA is TGCAGTGCTAGCAGCGAAGCCAGGGCTTTATCCTACGAGCAGTACGTC. It encodes CSASSEARALSYEQYV.

The V gene is TRBV27, the J gene TRBJ1-2; 7 bases map to TRBD1. CDR3 size: 15 residues. Germline CDR1 reads MNHEY; CDR2 reads SMNVEV (reference sequence). With 0 bases clipped from V and 6 bases from J, the junction kept 7 bases outside the gene matches. The CDR3 sequence is CASSLSTGRGHGYTF. The CDR3 nucleotides read TGTGCCAGCAGTTTATCGACAGGGAGGGGCCATGGCTACACCTTC.

As regards this clonotype: Mismatch with germline at one junction end may stem from a read error. The V and J genes are TRBV27 and TRBJ1-1; D not resolved. The V gene's germline CDR1 is MNHEY and CDR2 SMNVEV (reference sequence). There are 13 residues in the CDR3. CDR3 nucleotides: TGTGCCAGCAGTACCGACCGGAACACTGAAGCTTTCTTC. This encodes CASSTDRNTEAFF.